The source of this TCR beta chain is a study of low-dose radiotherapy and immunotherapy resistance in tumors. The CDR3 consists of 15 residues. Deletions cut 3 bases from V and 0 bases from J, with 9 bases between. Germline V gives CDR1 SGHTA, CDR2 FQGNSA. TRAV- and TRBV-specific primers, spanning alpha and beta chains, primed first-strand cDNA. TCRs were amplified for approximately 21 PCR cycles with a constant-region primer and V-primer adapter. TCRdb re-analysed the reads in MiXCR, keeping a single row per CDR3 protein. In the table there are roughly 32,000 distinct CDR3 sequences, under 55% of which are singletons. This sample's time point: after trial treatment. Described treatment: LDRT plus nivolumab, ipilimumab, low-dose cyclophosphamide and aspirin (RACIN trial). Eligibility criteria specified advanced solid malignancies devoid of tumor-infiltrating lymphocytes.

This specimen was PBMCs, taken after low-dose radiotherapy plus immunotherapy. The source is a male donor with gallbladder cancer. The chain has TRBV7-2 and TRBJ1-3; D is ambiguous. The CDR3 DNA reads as TGTGCCAGCAGCTTCGGACGCAGCTCTGGAAACACCATATATTTT. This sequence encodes CASSFGRSSGNTIYF.